The clone carrying this T cell receptor (beta chain) appeared a single time. Assay used: immunoSEQ multiplex PCR; TCRdb lists only in-frame clones, some missing. The data show about 73,000 clones, roughly 96% seen once. The V gene's germline CDR1 is MNHEY and CDR2 SMNVEV (reference sequence). V gave up 2 bases and J gave up 5 bases, with 7 bases separating them. The CDR3 runs 13 residues. This record comes from a study of cytomegalovirus exposure and HLA in healthy donors. Material: PBMCs. This receptor was taken from a man aged 18 to 29 in good health and CMV-seronegative. This rearrangement joins TRBV27 to TRBJ1-5; D uncertain. The CDR3 nucleotides read TGTGCCAGCAGTTTAGGAGGGTATCAGCCCCAGCATTTT. Encoded protein: CASSLGGYQPQHF.